This T cell receptor (beta chain) came from a study of blood T cell repertoires in COVID-19. For the study at large: Donors in the United States, Italy and Spain gave samples during acute or convalescent COVID-19.

Trimming took 0 bases from V and 1 from J, leaving 5 bases between them. In germline, CDR1 is LGHDT, CDR2 YNNKEL (reference sequence). The CDR3 runs 14 residues. Original processing methods: Estimation of nucleated cell counts was performed using reference gene primer amplification. Only in-frame clones appear in the TCRdb table, and some are missing; sequencing was by immunoSEQ multiplex PCR. The V and J calls and clone size are taken from that table; D and trimming were inferred from the DNA. In the table there are more than 130,000 clones, under 90% of which are singletons. The chain employs TRBV3-1 (or the pseudogene TRBV3-2) and TRBJ2-3; D call uncertain. This clonotype was obtained from a woman at least 80 years old in a cohort sampled during active or convalescent COVID-19. Sequenced material: peripheral blood. The CDR3: CASSQDQGTDTQYF. CDR3 sequence (DNA): TGTGCCAGCAGCCAAGATCAGGGCACAGATACGCAGTATTTT.